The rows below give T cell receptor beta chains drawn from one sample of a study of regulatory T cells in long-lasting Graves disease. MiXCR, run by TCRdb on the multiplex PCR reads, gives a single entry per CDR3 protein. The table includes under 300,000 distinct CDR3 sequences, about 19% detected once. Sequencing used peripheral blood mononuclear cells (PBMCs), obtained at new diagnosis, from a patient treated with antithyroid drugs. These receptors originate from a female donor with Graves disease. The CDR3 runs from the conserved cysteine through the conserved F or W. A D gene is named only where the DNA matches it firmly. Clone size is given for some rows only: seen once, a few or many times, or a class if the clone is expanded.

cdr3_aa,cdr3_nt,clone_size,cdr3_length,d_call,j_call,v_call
CASSLWGESNQPQHF,TGTGCCAGCAGCTTATGGGGGGAGAGCAATCAGCCCCAGCATTTT,few,15,NA,TRBJ1-5,TRBV7-8
CASSLVGTSGQETQYF,TGTGCCAGCAGCTTAGTAGGGACTAGCGGACAAGAGACCCAGTACTTC,many,16,TRBD2,TRBJ2-5,TRBV7-2
CASSPTGWQETQYF,TGTGCCAGCAGCCCAACAGGGTGGCAAGAGACCCAGTACTTC,many,14,NA,TRBJ2-5,TRBV7-6
CASSVDGTREQYF,TGTGCCAGCAGCGTAGACGGGACACGTGAGCAGTACTTC,many,13,NA,TRBJ2-7,TRBV9
CATSGLAGNEQYF,TGTGCCACCAGTGGACTAGCGGGAAACGAGCAGTACTTC,many,13,TRBD2,TRBJ2-7,TRBV24-1
CASGLAANTEAFF,TGTGCTAGTGGTTTGGCAGCGAACACTGAAGCTTTCTTT,many,13,NA,TRBJ1-1,TRBV12-5
CASGWVGEKNYGYTF,TGTGCCAGCGGTTGGGTGGGAGAAAAAAACTATGGCTACACCTTC,few,15,NA,TRBJ1-2,TRBV6-2/TRBV6-3
CASLLAGSGELFF,TGTGCCAGCCTCTTAGCGGGTTCCGGGGAGCTGTTTTTT,NA,13,TRBD2,TRBJ2-2,TRBV6-2/TRBV6-3
CASSLGTALNQPQHF,TGTGCCAGCAGTTTAGGGACAGCTCTAAATCAGCCCCAGCATTTT,NA,15,TRBD1,TRBJ1-5,TRBV28
CASSQDFAGGQYF,TGCGCCAGCAGCCAAGATTTTGCAGGTGGGCAGTATTTT,NA,13,NA,TRBJ2-3,TRBV4-3
CASSAGVPSYEQHF,TGTGCCAGTAGTGCAGGGGTCCCCTCCTACGAGCAGCACTTC,NA,14,NA,TRBJ2-7,TRBV19
CASSPPGDRDTEAFF,TGTGCCAGCTCACCACCCGGGGACAGGGATACTGAAGCTTTCTTT,few,15,TRBD1,TRBJ1-1,TRBV18
CASSYRDRTIFNEKLFF,TGTGCCAGCAGTTACCGGGACAGGACCATTTTTAATGAAAAACTGTTTTTT,NA,17,TRBD1,TRBJ1-4,TRBV6-5
CASSADRAGYGYTF,TGCGCCAGCAGCGCCGACAGGGCTGGCTATGGCTACACCTTC,many,14,TRBD1,TRBJ1-2,TRBV5-1
CATSDWDGSTYGYTF,TGTGCCACCAGTGATTGGGACGGCAGCACCTATGGCTACACCTTC,many,15,NA,TRBJ1-2,TRBV24-1
CASSPGYTQETQYF,TGTGCCAGCTCACCGGGGTACACCCAAGAGACCCAGTACTTC,many,14,NA,TRBJ2-5,TRBV18
CASSLMMVSGGSTDTQYF,TGTGCCAGCAGCTTAATGATGGTTAGCGGGGGTAGCACAGATACGCAGTATTTT,many,18,TRBD2,TRBJ2-3,TRBV7-2
CASSLEMDSTYNEQFF,TGTGCCAGCAGCTTGGAAATGGACTCCACCTACAATGAGCAGTTCTTC,few,16,NA,TRBJ2-1,TRBV11-2
CASSQDFGQGRIIEAFF,TGTGCCAGCAGCCAAGATTTTGGACAGGGGAGGATCATTGAAGCTTTCTTT,few,17,TRBD1,TRBJ1-1,TRBV14
CASSPGGDHEQFF,TGTGCCAGCTCACCAGGAGGGGACCATGAGCAGTTCTTC,once,13,NA,TRBJ2-1,TRBV18
CASSSPSGSNEQYF,TGTGCCAGCAGTTCACCTAGCGGGAGCAACGAGCAGTACTTC,NA,14,TRBD2,TRBJ2-7,TRBV28
CAWSVQEGSAFF,TGTGCCTGGAGTGTACAGGAAGGTTCGGCTTTCTTT,NA,12,NA,TRBJ1-1,TRBV30
CASSFHRGEVSTDTQYF,TGTGCCAGCAGTTTTCACAGGGGGGAGGTTTCCACAGATACGCAGTATTTT,many,17,TRBD1,TRBJ2-3,TRBV27
CASSSGLDNEQFF,TGTGCCAGCAGTTCGGGACTAGACAATGAGCAGTTCTTC,many,13,TRBD2,TRBJ2-1,TRBV27
CAWSVGQGSYEQYF,TGTGCCTGGAGTGTAGGACAGGGATCCTACGAGCAGTACTTC,NA,14,TRBD1,TRBJ2-7,TRBV30
CASRDAAGSGANVLTF,TGTGCCAGCAGAGATGCAGCGGGGTCTGGGGCCAACGTCCTGACTTTC,many,16,TRBD2,TRBJ2-6,TRBV2
CASSSSGPRRYEQYF,TGTGCCAGCAGCAGCTCGGGCCCGAGGCGCTACGAGCAGTACTTC,many,15,NA,TRBJ2-7,TRBV27
CASSSGTASVYNEQFF,TGTGCCAGCAGCTCCGGGACGGCTTCCGTGTACAATGAGCAGTTCTTC,many,16,NA,TRBJ2-1,TRBV5-6
CASSVPYNEQFF,TGTGCCAGTAGTGTCCCTTACAATGAGCAGTTCTTC,NA,12,NA,TRBJ2-1,TRBV19
CASSLEVGYEQYF,TGTGCCAGCAGCTTAGAGGTGGGCTACGAGCAGTACTTC,many,13,NA,TRBJ2-7,TRBV11-1
CASSPSDYKGYEQYF,TGTGCCAGCAGTCCTAGCGACTATAAAGGCTACGAGCAGTACTTC,many,15,NA,TRBJ2-7,TRBV6-1
CASSWGLAGDPQETQYF,TGTGCCAGCAGCTGGGGACTAGCGGGTGACCCCCAAGAGACCCAGTACTTC,NA,17,TRBD2,TRBJ2-5,TRBV11-2
CASSALGPYNSPLHF,TGTGCCAGCAGTGCCCTGGGACCGTATAATTCACCCCTCCACTTT,many,15,NA,TRBJ1-6,TRBV2
CASSQGDRALAMGYTF,TGTGCCAGCAGCCAAGGGGACAGGGCCCTCGCTATGGGCTACACCTTC,many,16,TRBD1,TRBJ1-2,TRBV3-1